The 19 T cell receptor beta chains reported below all come from one sample, sequenced in a study of Ad26.COV2.S vaccination and SARS-CoV-2 variants. The treatment here: 19 received Ad26.COV2.S at low or high dose, single or two shots; a few received placebo; per-sample allocation not given. Sampling happened 63 days after the first vaccine or placebo injection. The data were produced by immunoSEQ multiplex PCR, yet TCRdb's version contains in-frame clones alone and is incomplete. Of 300,000 to 400,000 clones listed, more than 75% are singletons. Material: peripheral blood, obtained in a trial of Ad26.COV2.S vaccine versus placebo. Receptors were obtained from a person between 18 and 60 years old who received the Ad26.COV2.S COVID-19 vaccine or a placebo.

The V gene is TRBV7-8, the J gene TRBJ2-7; 7 nucleotides match TRBD2. CDR3 size: 14 residues. Germline V gives CDR1 SGHVS, CDR2 FQNEAQ. With V trimmed by 3 bases and J by 4 bases, 6 bases remained unmatched. The CDR3 here is CASSFGGNSYEQYF. As DNA, the CDR3 is TGTGCCAGCAGCTTCGGGGGGAATTCATACGAGCAGTACTTC.

The chain carries TRBV13 and TRBJ2-1, with a weak D call TRBD2 (5 bases). V dropped 3 bases and J dropped 4 bases, with 16 bases sitting between them. The germline V gene has CDR1 PRHDT and CDR2 FYEKMQ (reference sequence). There are 16 residues in the CDR3. The CDR3 is CASSLELGPKYNEQFF. CDR3 in DNA: TGTGCCAGCAGCTTGGAACTAGGTCCCAAGTACAATGAGCAGTTCTTC. The whole variable domain, filled in from reference TRBV13 and TRBJ2-1, reads AAGVIQSPRHLIKEKRETATLKCYPIPRHDTVYWYQQGPGQDPQFLISFYEKMQSDKGSIPDRFSAQQFSDYHSELNMSSLELGDSALYFCASSLELGPKYNEQFFGPGTRLTVL.

The J gene is TRBJ2-1, the V gene TRBV5-6; D is perhaps TRBD2 (5 bases). The CDR3 runs 14 residues. Trimming took off 4 bases at V and 0 bases at J, with 8 bases between the two ends. The V gene's germline CDR1 is SGHDT and CDR2 YYEEEE. The CDR3 DNA reads as TGTGCCAGCAGCGGACTCAACTCCTACAATGAGCAGTTCTTC. This translates into CASSGLNSYNEQFF.

This chain connects TRBV2 to TRBJ1-2; 7 bases map to TRBD1. The V gene end was trimmed by 2 bases and the J gene end by 6 bases; junction bases not matched to a gene: 6. This CDR3 spans 14 amino acids. Per germline, CDR1 SNHLY and CDR2 FYNNEI. The CDR3: CASSERTGNNGYTF. CDR3 DNA: TGTGCCAGCAGTGAAAGGACAGGCAACAATGGCTACACCTTC.

CDR3 coding DNA: TGTGCCAGCAGCTCTAGTGACACACCCAATCAGCCCCAGCATTTT. Translating it yields CASSSSDTPNQPQHF. This rearrangement joins TRBV7-9 to TRBJ1-5; no reliable D call. The CDR3 has 15 amino acids. Deletions cut 4 bases from V and 3 bases from J, with 13 bases between. Germline loops: CDR1 SEHNR, CDR2 FQNEAQ (reference sequence).

CDR3 sequence: CASSLNGELSGNTIYF. In DNA form, the CDR3 reads TGTGCCAGCAGCTTAAATGGGGAACTCTCTGGAAACACCATATATTTT. The chain is built from TRBV7-3 and TRBJ1-3; unclear D gene. CDR3 length: 16 residues. Trimming took 1 base from V and 0 from J, leaving 10 bases between them. The germline CDR1 and CDR2 sequences are SGHTA and FQGTGA.

The rearrangement joins TRBV6-5 to TRBJ2-2; 10 bases align to TRBD1. V lost 6 bases to trimming and J lost 3 bases; unmatched junction nucleotides: 7. The length of the CDR3 is 16 residues. Germline CDR1 is MNHEY and CDR2 is SVGAGI. The CDR3 nucleotides are TGTGCCAGCAGATACAGGACAGGGGGAGACACCGGGGAGCTGTTTTTT. Translation: CASRYRTGGDTGELFF.

V usage is TRBV12-3 or TRBV12-4 and J usage is TRBJ1-5; D is possibly TRBD1 (5 bases). Trimming took 6 bases from V and 8 from J, leaving 14 bases between them. The CDR3 has 13 amino acids. The CDR3 DNA is TGTGCCAGCAGCCCCGGCGGGGGGAAGCCCCAGCATTTT. Its translation: CASSPGGGKPQHF.

In this sample, this clone turned up many times. This chain uses TRBV2 with TRBJ1-2; D not resolved. Germline lookup yields CDR1 SNHLY and CDR2 FYNNEI. There are 14 residues in the CDR3. V was pared by 0 bases and J by 4 bases, with 9 bases between. CDR3 sequence (DNA): TGTGCCAGCAGTGAAGCGTCTGGTTCCTATGGCTACACCTTC. It is translated as CASSEASGSYGYTF.

This clone was detected once. V gene TRBV6-2 or TRBV6-3 combines with J gene TRBJ1-2, with D hard to call. Germline V gene data show CDR1 as MNHEY and CDR2 as SVGEGT. Trimming cost V 6 bases and J 8 bases, with 16 bases left between them. The CDR3 extends over 13 amino acids. The CDR3 nucleotides read TGTGCCAGCAGCCCTAGGAGAGAGCACGGCTACACCTTC. Protein product: CASSPRREHGYTF.

The chain combines TRBV18 with TRBJ2-7; 7 bases align to TRBD1. The germline V gene encodes CDR1 KGHSH and CDR2 LQKENI. J gave up 5 bases and V 3 bases, and 10 bases lay outside the gene matches. This CDR3 is 15 amino acids long. CDR3 amino acids: CASSPQQTGTDEQYF. In DNA, the CDR3 is TGTGCCAGCTCACCCCAACAGACAGGGACGGACGAGCAGTACTTC. Full variable domain (rest looked up from reference TRBV18 and TRBJ2-7): NAGVMQNPRHLVRRRGQEARLRCSPMKGHSHVYWYRQLPEEGLKFMVYLQKENIIDESGMPKERFSAEFPKEGPSILRIQQVVRGDSAAYFCASSPQQTGTDEQYFGPGTRLTVT.

V gene TRBV6-6 combines with J gene TRBJ2-7; no firm D call. The ends were cut back, 5 bases at V and 6 bases at J, with 14 bases in the middle. Germline CDR1 is MNHNY and CDR2 is SVGAGI (reference sequence). The CDR3 totals 13 residues. In nucleotides, the CDR3 is TGTGCCAGCAGTCCCCCACAGTCTTCCGAGCAGTACTTC. It is translated as CASSPPQSSEQYF.

This clone has only one observation. This chain connects TRBV18 to TRBJ1-1; a weak D match, TRBD1 (5 bases). Germline CDR1 and CDR2: KGHSH and LQKENI. V dropped 3 bases and J dropped 1 base, with 18 bases sitting between them. There are 17 residues in the CDR3. CDR3 DNA: TGTGCCAGCTCACCCGTCGGAAGGGGCGCGGGGAACACTGAAGCTTTCTTT. This codes for CASSPVGRGAGNTEAFF.

This clone has a handful of counts. The chain has TRBV11-2 and TRBJ1-2; D not certain. Germline CDR1 reads SGHAT; CDR2 reads FQNNGV. This CDR3 is built from 16 residues. The ends were cut back, 2 bases at V and 8 bases at J, with 21 bases in the middle. As DNA, the CDR3 is TGTGCCAGCAGCTTATTAGCGGGTTTTTTGGGCGACGGCTACACCTTC. Its translation: CASSLLAGFLGDGYTF.

The chain joins TRBV10-3 to TRBJ2-3; 7 bases match TRBD1. Germline V lookup: CDR1 ENHRY, CDR2 SYGVKD. After removal of 7 bases from V and 0 bases from J, the junction contained 4 bases not matched to a gene. This CDR3 region has 14 residues. DNA for the CDR3: TGTGCCATCAAGGCGACAGGGAGCACAGATACGCAGTATTTT. This sequence encodes CAIKATGSTDTQYF.

The V gene is TRBV4-3, the J gene TRBJ2-5; D might be TRBD1 (5 bases). There are 17 residues in the CDR3. V lost 3 bases and J 0 bases, leaving 17 bases between the germline ends. Germline CDR1 and CDR2: LGHNA and YSLEER. CDR3 protein: CASSQTYLGAHQETQYF. CDR3 DNA: TGCGCCAGCAGCCAGACGTACTTAGGGGCGCACCAAGAGACCCAGTACTTC.

This rearrangement joins TRBV30 to TRBJ1-6; TRBD1 might be the D (6 bases). This CDR3 region has 16 residues. CDR1 and CDR2 (germline): GTSNPN, SVGIG (reference sequence). The germline V and J ends were trimmed by 3 bases and 0 bases, with 12 bases remaining between them. In nucleotides, the CDR3 is TGTGCCTGGAGGGAGGGGGGCAGCTCCTATAATTCACCCCTCCACTTT. Translation: CAWREGGSSYNSPLHF.

This chain uses TRBV5-4 with TRBJ1-4, with D perhaps TRBD1 (5 bases). The CDR3 extends over 14 amino acids. V was pared by 4 bases and J by 5 bases, with 12 bases between. Germline V lookup: CDR1 SGHNT, CDR2 YYREEE (reference sequence). The CDR3 nucleotides read TGTGCCAGCAGCACCGGGACCCCGAATGAAAAACTGTTTTTT. It encodes CASSTGTPNEKLFF.

The rearrangement joins TRBV5-8 to TRBJ1-5; D not certain. The ends were cut back, 3 bases at V and 1 base at J, with 8 bases in the middle. Germline-derived CDR1 and CDR2 are SGHTS and YDEGEE. The CDR3 sequence is 14 residues long. CDR3 residues: CASSSISSNQPQHF. Here the CDR3 DNA reads TGTGCCAGCAGCTCTATCTCCAGCAATCAGCCCCAGCATTTT.